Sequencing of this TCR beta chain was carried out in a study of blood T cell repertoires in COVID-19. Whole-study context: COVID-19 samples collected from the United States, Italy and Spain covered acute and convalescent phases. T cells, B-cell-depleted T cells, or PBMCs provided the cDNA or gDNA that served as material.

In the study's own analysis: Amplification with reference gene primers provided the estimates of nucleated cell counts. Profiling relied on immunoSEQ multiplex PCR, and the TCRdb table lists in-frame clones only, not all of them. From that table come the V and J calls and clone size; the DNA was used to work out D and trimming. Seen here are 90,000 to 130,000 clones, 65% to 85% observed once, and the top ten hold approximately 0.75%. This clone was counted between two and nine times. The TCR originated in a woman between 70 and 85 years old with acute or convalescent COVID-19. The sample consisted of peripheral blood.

DNA for the CDR3: TGTGCCAGTAGTATATCGGGACAGAAAGAGACCCAGTACTTC. It translates to CASSISGQKETQYF. The chain has TRBV19 and TRBJ2-5; TRBD1 matches 7 bases. The germline gives CDR1 LNHDA, CDR2 SQIVND (reference sequence). The V and J ends lost 2 bases and 3 bases, in that order; junction bases with no gene match: 3. This CDR3 comprises 14 residues.